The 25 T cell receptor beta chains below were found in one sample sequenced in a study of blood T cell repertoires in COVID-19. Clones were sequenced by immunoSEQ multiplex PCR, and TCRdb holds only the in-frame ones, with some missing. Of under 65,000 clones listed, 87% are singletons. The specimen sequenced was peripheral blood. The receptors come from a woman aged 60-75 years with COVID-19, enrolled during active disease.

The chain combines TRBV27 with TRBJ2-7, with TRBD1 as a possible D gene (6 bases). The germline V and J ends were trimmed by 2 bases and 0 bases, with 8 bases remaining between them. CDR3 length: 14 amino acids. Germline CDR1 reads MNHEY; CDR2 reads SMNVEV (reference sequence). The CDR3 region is CASSLRGFSYEQYF. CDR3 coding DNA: TGTGCCAGCAGTTTAAGGGGGTTCTCCTACGAGCAGTACTTC.

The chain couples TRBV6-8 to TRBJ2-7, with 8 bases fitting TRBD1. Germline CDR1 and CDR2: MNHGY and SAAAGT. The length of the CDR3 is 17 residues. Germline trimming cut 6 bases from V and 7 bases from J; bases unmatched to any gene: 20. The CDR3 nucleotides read TGTGCCAGCAGGTCCCGGGACAGGAATCTGACTACTGGGGAGCAGTACTTC. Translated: CASRSRDRNLTTGEQYF.

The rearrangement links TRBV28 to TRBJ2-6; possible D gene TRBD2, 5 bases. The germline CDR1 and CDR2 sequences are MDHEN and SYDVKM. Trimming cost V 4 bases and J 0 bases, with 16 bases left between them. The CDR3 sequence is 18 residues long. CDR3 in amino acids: CASSSAGRAISGANVLTF. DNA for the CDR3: TGTGCCAGCAGTTCCGCTGGGAGAGCGATCTCTGGGGCCAACGTCCTGACTTTC.

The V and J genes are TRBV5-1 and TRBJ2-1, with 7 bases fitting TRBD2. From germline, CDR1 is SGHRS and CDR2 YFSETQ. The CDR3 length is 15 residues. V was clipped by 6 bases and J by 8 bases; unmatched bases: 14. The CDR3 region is CASIVGGTSSDEQFF. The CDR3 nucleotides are TGCGCCAGCATAGTGGGAGGGACCTCTTCCGATGAGCAGTTCTTC.

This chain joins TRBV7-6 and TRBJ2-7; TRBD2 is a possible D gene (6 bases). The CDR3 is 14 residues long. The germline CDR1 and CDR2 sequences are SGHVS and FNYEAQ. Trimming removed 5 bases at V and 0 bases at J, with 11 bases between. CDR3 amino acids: CASSPIADSYEQYF. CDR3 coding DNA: TGTGCCAGCAGCCCAATAGCGGACTCCTACGAGCAGTACTTC.

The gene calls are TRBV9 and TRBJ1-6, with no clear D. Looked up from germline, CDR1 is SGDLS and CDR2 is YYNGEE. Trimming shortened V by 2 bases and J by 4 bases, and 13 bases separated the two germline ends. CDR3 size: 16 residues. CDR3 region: CASSVEAAPYNSPLHF. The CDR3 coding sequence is TGTGCCAGCAGCGTCGAGGCGGCTCCTTATAATTCACCCCTCCACTTT.

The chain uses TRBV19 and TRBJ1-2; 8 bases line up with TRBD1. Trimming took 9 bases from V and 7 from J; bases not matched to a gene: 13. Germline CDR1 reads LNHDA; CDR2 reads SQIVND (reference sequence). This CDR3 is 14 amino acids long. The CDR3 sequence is CASRRQGHAAGYTF. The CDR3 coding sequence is TGTGCCAGCAGAAGACAGGGGCACGCTGCTGGCTACACCTTC.

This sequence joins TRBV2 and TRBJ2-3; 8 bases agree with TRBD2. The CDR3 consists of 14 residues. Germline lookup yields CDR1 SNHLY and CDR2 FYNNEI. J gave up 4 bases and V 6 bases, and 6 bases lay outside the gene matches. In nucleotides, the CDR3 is TGTGCCAGCAGGTACAGGCGGGGGGCAGATACGCAGTATTTT. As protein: CASRYRRGADTQYF.

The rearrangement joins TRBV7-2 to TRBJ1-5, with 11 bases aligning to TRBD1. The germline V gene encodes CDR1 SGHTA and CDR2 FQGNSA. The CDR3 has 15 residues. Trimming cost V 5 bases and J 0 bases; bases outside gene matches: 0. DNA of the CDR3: TGTGCCAGCAGCGGACAGGGGGCTAGCAATCAGCCCCAGCATTTT. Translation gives CASSGQGASNQPQHF.

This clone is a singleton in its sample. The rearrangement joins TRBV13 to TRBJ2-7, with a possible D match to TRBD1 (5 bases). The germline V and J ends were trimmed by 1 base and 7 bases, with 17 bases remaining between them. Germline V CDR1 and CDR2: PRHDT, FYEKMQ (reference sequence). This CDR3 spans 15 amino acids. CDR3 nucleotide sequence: TGTGCCAGCAGCTTAGTGGCAGGGTTGGGTTGGGAGCAGTACTTC. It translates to CASSLVAGLGWEQYF.

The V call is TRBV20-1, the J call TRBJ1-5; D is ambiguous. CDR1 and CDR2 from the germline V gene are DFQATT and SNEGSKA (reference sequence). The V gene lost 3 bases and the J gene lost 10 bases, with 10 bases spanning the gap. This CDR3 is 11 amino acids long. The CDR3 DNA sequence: TGCAGTGCTAGGGGGAGTTTTCCCCAGCATTTT. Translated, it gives CSARGSFPQHF.

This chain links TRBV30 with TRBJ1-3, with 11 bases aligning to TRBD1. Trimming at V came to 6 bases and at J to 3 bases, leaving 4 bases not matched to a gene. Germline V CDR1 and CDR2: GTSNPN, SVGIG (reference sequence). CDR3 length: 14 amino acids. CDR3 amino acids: CACPDRGHGNTIYF. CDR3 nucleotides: TGTGCCTGCCCGGACAGGGGGCATGGAAACACCATATATTTT.

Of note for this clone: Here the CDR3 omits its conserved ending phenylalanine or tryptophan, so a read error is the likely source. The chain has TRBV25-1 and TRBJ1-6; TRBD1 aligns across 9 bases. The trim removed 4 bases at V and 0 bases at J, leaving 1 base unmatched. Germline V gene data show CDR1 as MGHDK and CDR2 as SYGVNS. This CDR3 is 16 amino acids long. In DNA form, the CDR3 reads TGTGCCAGCAGTGCGACAGGGGGCTCCTATAATTCACCCCTCCACCTT. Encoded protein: CASSATGGSYNSPLHL.

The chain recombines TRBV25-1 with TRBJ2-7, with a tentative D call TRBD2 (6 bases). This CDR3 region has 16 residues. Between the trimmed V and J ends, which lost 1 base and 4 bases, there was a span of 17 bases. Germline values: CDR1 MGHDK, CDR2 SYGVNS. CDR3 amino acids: CASSESNSLAGYEQYF. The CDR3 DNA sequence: TGTGCCAGCAGTGAATCTAACAGCCTTGCGGGGTACGAGCAGTACTTC.

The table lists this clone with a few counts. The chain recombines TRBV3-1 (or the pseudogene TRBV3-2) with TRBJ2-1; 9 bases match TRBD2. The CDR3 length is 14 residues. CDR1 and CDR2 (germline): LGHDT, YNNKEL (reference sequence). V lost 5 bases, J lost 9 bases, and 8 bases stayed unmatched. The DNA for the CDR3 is TGTGCCAGCAGCTCTCGACTAGCGGTGGGTGAGCAGTTCTTC. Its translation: CASSSRLAVGEQFF.

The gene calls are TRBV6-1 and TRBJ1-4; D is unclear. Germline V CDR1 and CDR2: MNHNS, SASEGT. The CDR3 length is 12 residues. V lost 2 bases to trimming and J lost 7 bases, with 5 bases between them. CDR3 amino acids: CASSEFREKLFF. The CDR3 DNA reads TGTGCCAGCAGTGAATTTCGTGAAAAACTGTTTTTT.

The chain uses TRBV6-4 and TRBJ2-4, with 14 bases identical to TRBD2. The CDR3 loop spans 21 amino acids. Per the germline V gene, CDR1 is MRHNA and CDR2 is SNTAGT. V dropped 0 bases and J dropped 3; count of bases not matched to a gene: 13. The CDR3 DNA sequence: TGTGCCAGCAGTGACTCTTATAGACTAGCGGGAGGGCGGTGGAGCAAAAACATTCAGTACTTC. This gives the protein CASSDSYRLAGGRWSKNIQYF.

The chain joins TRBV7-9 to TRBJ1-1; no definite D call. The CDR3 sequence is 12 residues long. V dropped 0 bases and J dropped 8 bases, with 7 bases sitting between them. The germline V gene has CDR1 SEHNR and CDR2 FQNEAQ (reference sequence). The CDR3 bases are TGTGCCAGCAGCTTAGCTCCCGAGGAAGCTTTCTTT. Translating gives CASSLAPEEAFF.

CDR3 in DNA: TGCGCCAGCAGCGTAGGACTAGCGGGGGATTACGAGCAGTACTTC. This translates into CASSVGLAGDYEQYF. The chain couples TRBV5-1 to TRBJ2-7, with 13 bases that match TRBD2. V was clipped by 4 bases and J by 4 bases; unmatched bases: 5. The germline V gene encodes CDR1 SGHRS and CDR2 YFSETQ. This CDR3 has 15 residues.

The CDR3 bases are TGCGCCAGCAGTGTGGGACTCGGCGGGGAGCAGTACTTC. Encoded protein: CASSVGLGGEQYF. V usage is TRBV10-1 and J usage is TRBJ2-7; maybe TRBD2 (6 bases). The germline V gene has CDR1 WNHNN and CDR2 SYGVQD (reference sequence). This CDR3 has 13 amino acids. The V and J ends lost 4 bases and 7 bases respectively, with 14 bases between them.

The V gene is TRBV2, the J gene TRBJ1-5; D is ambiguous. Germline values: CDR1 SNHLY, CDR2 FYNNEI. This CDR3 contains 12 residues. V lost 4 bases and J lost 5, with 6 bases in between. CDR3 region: CASSVSYQPQHF. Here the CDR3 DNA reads TGTGCCAGCAGTGTTTCCTATCAGCCCCAGCATTTT.

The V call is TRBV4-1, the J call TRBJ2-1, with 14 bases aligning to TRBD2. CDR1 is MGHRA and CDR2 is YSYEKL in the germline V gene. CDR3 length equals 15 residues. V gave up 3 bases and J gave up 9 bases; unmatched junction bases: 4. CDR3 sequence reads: CASSQGLAGVIEQFF. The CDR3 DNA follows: TGCGCCAGCAGCCAGGGACTAGCGGGAGTTATTGAGCAGTTCTTC.

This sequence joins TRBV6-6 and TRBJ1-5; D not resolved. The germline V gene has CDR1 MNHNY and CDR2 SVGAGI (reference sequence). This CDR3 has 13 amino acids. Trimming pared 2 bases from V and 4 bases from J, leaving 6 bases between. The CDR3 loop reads CASSYATNQPQHF. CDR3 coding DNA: TGTGCCAGCAGTTACGCAACTAATCAGCCCCAGCATTTT.

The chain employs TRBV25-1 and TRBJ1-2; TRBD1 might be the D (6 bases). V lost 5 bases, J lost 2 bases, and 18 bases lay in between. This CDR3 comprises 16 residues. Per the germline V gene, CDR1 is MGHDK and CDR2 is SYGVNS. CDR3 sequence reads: CASSYSLSGQNYGYTF. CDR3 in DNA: TGTGCCAGCAGTTACTCCTTGAGTGGACAGAACTATGGCTACACCTTC.

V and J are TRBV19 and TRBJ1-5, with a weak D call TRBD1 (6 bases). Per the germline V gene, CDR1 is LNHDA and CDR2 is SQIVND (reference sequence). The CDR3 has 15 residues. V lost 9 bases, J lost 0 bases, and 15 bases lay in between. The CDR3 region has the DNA TGTGCCAGCCTCCGGACAGACTATAGCAATCAGCCCCAGCATTTT. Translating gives CASLRTDYSNQPQHF. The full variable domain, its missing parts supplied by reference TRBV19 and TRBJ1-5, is DGGITQSPKYLFRKEGQNVTLSCEQNLNHDAMYWYRQDPGQGLRLIYYSQIVNDFQKGDIAEGYSVSREKKESFPLTVTSAQKNPTAFYLCASLRTDYSNQPQHFGDGTRLSIL.